These T cell receptor beta chains were read from a single sample in a study of CD8 T cells in ankylosing spondylitis. TCRdb re-called the 5' RACE reads with MiXCR, one entry per CDR3 protein. The data hold about 200,000 distinct CDR3 sequences, with roughly 13% observed a single time. Specimen: blood, either unsorted or a sorted T cell fraction (not recorded which). These TCRs come from a male donor with ankylosing spondylitis or in good health (not recorded which). Both conserved end residues are part of each CDR3.

CDR3: CASSIPGLDSGNTIYF; V: TRBV5-5; J: TRBJ1-3
CDR3: CASSDSSGDYNEQFF; V: TRBV6-4; J: TRBJ2-1
CDR3: CASSFRPLYEQYF; V: TRBV27; J: TRBJ2-7
CDR3: CAWSQDRDEQFF; V: TRBV30; J: TRBJ2-1
CDR3: CAWSVGVGTEAFF; V: TRBV30; J: TRBJ1-1
CDR3: CASSPQMTESNQPQHF; V: TRBV4-1; J: TRBJ1-5
CDR3: CASSQGGQGETEAFF; V: TRBV4-1; J: TRBJ1-1
CDR3: CASSLGDYPVTQYF; V: TRBV7-9; J: TRBJ2-5
CDR3: CASSEWTRPDNQPQHF; V: TRBV10-3; J: TRBJ1-5
CDR3: CASSPIDRAPEAFF; V: TRBV14; J: TRBJ1-1
CDR3: CASSDLGSAEAFF; V: TRBV9; J: TRBJ1-1
CDR3: CASSSALTTDTQYF; V: TRBV7-2; J: TRBJ2-3
CDR3: CASSYKGLAYEQYF; V: TRBV6-5; J: TRBJ2-7
CDR3: CSARPDRGDTEAFF; V: TRBV20-1; J: TRBJ1-1
CDR3: CASSKAGTGNPQDTQYF; V: TRBV27; J: TRBJ2-3
CDR3: CASGPGQGLSTDTQYF; V: TRBV12-5; J: TRBJ2-3
CDR3: CASSADGEQFF; V: TRBV27; J: TRBJ2-1
CDR3: CASSLVGTGTHNEKLFF; V: TRBV7-9; J: TRBJ1-4
CDR3: CASSPEGSSYNEQFF; V: TRBV7-9; J: TRBJ2-1
CDR3: CASSSDRPNEKLFF; V: TRBV7-9; J: TRBJ1-4
CDR3: CASSSWDIEGYTF; V: TRBV6-6; J: TRBJ1-2
CDR3: CASSFGTGYEQYF; V: TRBV5-1; J: TRBJ2-7
CDR3: CASSIDSPVNEQFF; V: TRBV19; J: TRBJ2-1
CDR3: CASGLAIMNTEAFF; V: TRBV12-5; J: TRBJ1-1
CDR3: CASSPHRGSSNTEAFF; V: TRBV13; J: TRBJ1-1
CDR3: CASSQSTGLALYEQFF; V: TRBV11-2; J: TRBJ2-1
CDR3: CAPPGGYTF; V: TRBV10-3; J: TRBJ1-2
CDR3: CASILGLAGGEQYF; V: TRBV12-3/TRBV12-4; J: TRBJ2-7
CDR3: CASVQAPLTDTQYF; V: TRBV5-6; J: TRBJ2-3
CDR3: CAGGPGYTEAFF; V: TRBV12-3/TRBV12-4; J: TRBJ1-1
CDR3: CASRTDGSYEQYF; V: TRBV12-3/TRBV12-4; J: TRBJ2-7
CDR3: CASSLAGPSTDTQYF; V: TRBV11-2; J: TRBJ2-3
CDR3: CASSLLSGSYEQYF; V: TRBV27; J: TRBJ2-7
CDR3: CASTPGWGTDTQYF; V: TRBV6-1; J: TRBJ2-3
CDR3: CASSELVEQYF; V: TRBV25-1; J: TRBJ2-7
CDR3: CASSQAGHNTGELFF; V: TRBV6-1; J: TRBJ2-2
CDR3: CASSLGNPLGTEAFF; V: TRBV7-2; J: TRBJ1-1
CDR3: CAISEPLGQGTAETQYF; V: TRBV10-3; J: TRBJ2-5
CDR3: CSAASPGRRGSDTQYF; V: TRBV20-1; J: TRBJ2-3
CDR3: CASSPHPGYGYTF; V: TRBV3-1; J: TRBJ1-2
CDR3: CSARERGAQTYEQYF; V: TRBV20-1; J: TRBJ2-7
CDR3: CASSLDHLGGQPQHF; V: TRBV11-2; J: TRBJ1-5